The present TCR delta chain was sequenced within a study of γδ T cells in repeated Plasmodium falciparum infection. Background on the study: Over approximately 640 days, donors received four mosquito-bite P. falciparum NF54 infections. Samples were taken at baseline, before some infections, and 21 days after each.

This clone has a handful of counts. This DNA translates differently at residue 3 from the TCRdb protein, which is that of a much larger clone; a read error is likely, and the protein shown is the DNA's own translation. Each sorted gammadelta sample had TRG and TRD chains sequenced. TCRdb reapplied CATT to the multiplex PCR reads. The table includes over 45,000 delta-chain clones, roughly 1.6% detected once. The sequencing input was gamma-delta T cells from blood. The sequence came from a pool of human donors (malaria-infected and uninfected, not separated).

In nucleotides, the CDR3 is TGTGCTCCTGGGGATCACACAATCTTTCCTCGCGCAACGAACACCGATAAACTCATCTTT. Protein sequence: CAPGDHTIFPRATNTDKLIF. J is TRDJ1 and V is TRDV1; possible D gene TRDD3, 6 bases. No J segment appears in TCRdb, so it was assigned here by matching the sequence to germline. CDR1 and CDR2 from the germline V gene are TSWWSYY and QGS. The CDR3 runs to 20 residues.